This T cell receptor (beta chain) originates from a study of blood T cells in healthy people across ages. Whole-study findings and limits: Because sorting was not performed, PBMCs prevented conclusive naive versus antigen-experienced comparison. Older age went with lower TCR beta diversity per million T cells, in a roughly linear way.

About this clonotype: What it binds is unknown.

Using a J-beta primer mix together with a sample-barcoded 5' primer, a second PCR was run for roughly 7 to 11 cycles. Each CDR3 protein is one row after TCRdb ran MiXCR on the 5' RACE reads. The data show approximately 880,000 distinct CDR3 sequences, roughly 43% seen once. The V and J ends lost 0 bases and 0 bases, in that order; junction bases with no gene match: 5. The CDR3 contains 16 residues. Germline-derived CDR1 and CDR2 are MGHRA and YSYEKL. Total RNA extracted from each sample amounted to at least 6 micrograms. V and J are TRBV4-1 and TRBJ2-7, with TRBD1 identical over 7 bases. This receptor was obtained from a man younger than 45 in good health. The sequencing sample was made of blood. CDR3 sequence (DNA): TGCGCCAGCAGCCAAGAGACAGGGTCCCCCTCCTACGAGCAGTACTTC. Amino acids: CASSQETGSPSYEQYF.